This T cell receptor (beta chain) was sequenced for a study of regulatory T cells in long-lasting Graves disease. Study-level points and caveats: Persistent disease was associated with favored TRBV28 usage and with favored use of TRBJ1-2 and TRBJ2-5. Those with persistent disease had in common more public clonotypes (2,741) than new patients (roughly 1,000). Study of thyroid tissue was not done, with only peripheral blood studied.

The V segment lost 2 bases and the J segment 5 bases; nucleotides outside the gene matches: 6. The CDR3 has 16 amino acids. Germline-derived CDR1 and CDR2 are MDHEN and SYDVKM. A few counts support this clonotype. Its antigen remains unidentified. CDR3 regions were amplified by Arm-PCR using iRepertoire HTBI primers to build TCR beta libraries. TCRdb recomputed calls from the multiplex PCR reads with MiXCR, one row per CDR3 protein. The table has 600,000 to 800,000 distinct CDR3 sequences, around 30% seen once; the top ten hold around 42%. Time point here: persistent/refractory GD, antithyroid drugs over 5 years with positive TRAb. PBMCs provided the RNA from which the TCR library was made. A peripheral blood sample, 8 to 10 milliliters in volume, was drawn into EDTA tubes.

This sequence joins TRBV28 and TRBJ1-5; 10 bases align to TRBD1. Sequenced material: peripheral blood mononuclear cells (PBMCs), taken when the disease was refractory, from a patient treated with antithyroid drugs. The clonotype originates from a female donor with Graves disease. DNA of the CDR3: TGTGCCAGCAGTTTACCGACAGGGGGCCCCTATCAGCCCCAGCATTTT. It codes for CASSLPTGGPYQPQHF.